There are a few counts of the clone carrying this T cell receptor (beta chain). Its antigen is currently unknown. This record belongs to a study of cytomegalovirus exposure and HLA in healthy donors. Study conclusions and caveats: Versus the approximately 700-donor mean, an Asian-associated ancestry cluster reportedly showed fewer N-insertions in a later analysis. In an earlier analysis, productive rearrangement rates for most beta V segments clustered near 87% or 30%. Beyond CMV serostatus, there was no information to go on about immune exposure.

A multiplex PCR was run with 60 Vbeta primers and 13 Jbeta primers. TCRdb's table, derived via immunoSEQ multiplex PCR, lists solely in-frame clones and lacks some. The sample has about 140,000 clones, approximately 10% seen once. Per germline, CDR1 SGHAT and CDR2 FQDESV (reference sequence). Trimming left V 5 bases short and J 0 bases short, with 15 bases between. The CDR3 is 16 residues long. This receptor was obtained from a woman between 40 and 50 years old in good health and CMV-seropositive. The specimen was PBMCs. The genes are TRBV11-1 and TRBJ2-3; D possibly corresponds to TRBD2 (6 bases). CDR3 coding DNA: TGTGCCAGCAGCCCGCGGGCGGGGCACAGCACAGATACGCAGTATTTT. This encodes CASSPRAGHSTDTQYF.